This TCR beta chain came from a study of Ad26.COV2.S vaccination and SARS-CoV-2 variants. Background on the study: The trial was COV1001 and the donor's arm was Ad26.COV2.S. Each vaccinee took Ad26.COV2.S intramuscularly, once or twice 56 days apart. Overall study results and limits: While placebo recipients had lower spike-specific TCR breadth, vaccine recipients had more.

Indicated treatment: around 19 received Ad26.COV2.S at low or high dose, single or two shots; several received placebo; per-sample allocation not given. On day 63 after the first injection, vaccine and placebo recipients gave samples. Repertoires were generated with immunoSEQ multiplex PCR, while TCRdb's copy carries only in-frame clones and drops some. The sample records over 250,000 clones, roughly 86% being singletons. The CDR3 has 14 amino acids. The germline V gene has CDR1 SGHNT and CDR2 YYREEE (reference sequence). Trimming removed 2 bases from V and 4 bases from J; junction bases left unmatched: 4. Turning to this clone: The antigen is unknown.

The origin of this receptor is a person between 18 and 60 years old who received the Ad26.COV2.S COVID-19 vaccine or a placebo. This material consisted of peripheral blood, taken in a trial of Ad26.COV2.S vaccine versus placebo. V is TRBV5-4 and J is TRBJ2-5, with 8 bases that match TRBD1. The DNA of the CDR3 is TGTGCCAGCAGCTTCCCAGGGGGCAGAGAGACCCAGTACTTC. Translation: CASSFPGGRETQYF.